These T cell receptor beta chains were read from a single sample in a study of CD8 T cells in ankylosing spondylitis. Using its own MiXCR run on the 5' RACE reads, TCRdb lists one record per CDR3 protein. Of under 250,000 distinct CDR3 sequences in the sample, roughly 8.2% were seen once. The sequenced material came from blood, either unsorted or a sorted T cell fraction (not recorded which). These receptor sequences come from a female donor with ankylosing spondylitis or in good health (not recorded which). CDR3s include the opening cysteine and the closing phenylalanine or tryptophan. Fields, in order: J gene, V gene, D gene, clone size, CDR3 protein, CDR3 DNA. A D gene is named only where the DNA matches it firmly. Not all rows give a size; the values are once, few, many and, for expanded clones, a class.

j_gene: TRBJ2-7; v_gene: TRBV5-1; d_gene: .; abundance: many; CDR3aa: CASSALSGEQYF; CDR3nt: TGCGCCAGCAGCGCCCTCTCGGGCGAGCAGTACTTC
j_gene: TRBJ2-3; v_gene: TRBV4-3; d_gene: .; abundance: many; CDR3aa: CASSQSGDSGTDTQYF; CDR3nt: TGCGCCAGCAGCCAATCAGGGGATTCCGGCACAGATACGCAGTATTTT
j_gene: TRBJ1-3; v_gene: TRBV7-2; d_gene: TRBD1; abundance: .; CDR3aa: CASSLRAGGSTGNTIYF; CDR3nt: TGTGCCAGCAGCTTAAGGGCAGGGGGTAGTACTGGAAACACCATATATTTT
j_gene: TRBJ1-4; v_gene: TRBV19; d_gene: .; abundance: many; CDR3aa: CASSGRINEKLFF; CDR3nt: TGTGCCAGTAGTGGACGGATTAATGAAAAACTGTTTTTT
j_gene: TRBJ2-1; v_gene: TRBV6-1; d_gene: .; abundance: many; CDR3aa: CASRGAAGGNEQFF; CDR3nt: TGTGCCAGCAGGGGGGCTGCGGGTGGGAATGAGCAGTTCTTC
j_gene: TRBJ1-2; v_gene: TRBV6-5; d_gene: TRBD1; abundance: .; CDR3aa: CASSQTTGVGTF; CDR3nt: TGTGCCAGCAGTCAAACGACAGGGGTTGGCACCTTC
j_gene: TRBJ2-3; v_gene: TRBV6-5; d_gene: TRBD1; abundance: many; CDR3aa: CASSYSDRDSLLDTQYF; CDR3nt: TGTGCCAGCAGTTACTCCGACCGGGACAGCCTTCTTGATACGCAGTATTTT
j_gene: TRBJ2-7; v_gene: TRBV21-1; d_gene: .; abundance: many; CDR3aa: CASSTAVYEQYF; CDR3nt: TGTGCCAGCAGCACAGCGGTCTACGAGCAGTACTTC
j_gene: TRBJ2-3; v_gene: TRBV10-3; d_gene: .; abundance: many; CDR3aa: CAISESRGLDTQYF; CDR3nt: TGTGCCATCAGTGAGTCGCGGGGCCTGGATACGCAGTATTTT
j_gene: TRBJ2-2; v_gene: TRBV10-3; d_gene: .; abundance: many; CDR3aa: CAISEGERASTGELFF; CDR3nt: TGTGCCATCAGTGAGGGGGAAAGGGCAAGCACCGGGGAGCTGTTTTTT
j_gene: TRBJ2-1; v_gene: TRBV6-1; d_gene: .; abundance: many; CDR3aa: CASSRRGVGNEQFF; CDR3nt: TGTGCCAGTAGCCGGCGGGGAGTGGGAAATGAGCAGTTCTTC
j_gene: TRBJ1-5; v_gene: TRBV28; d_gene: .; abundance: many; CDR3aa: CASSLSTNQPQHF; CDR3nt: TGTGCCAGCAGTTTATCGACTAATCAGCCCCAGCATTTT
j_gene: TRBJ2-7; v_gene: TRBV20-1; d_gene: TRBD2; abundance: many; CDR3aa: CSARAGLDHEQYF; CDR3nt: TGCAGTGCTAGAGCGGGACTAGATCACGAGCAGTACTTC
j_gene: TRBJ2-1; v_gene: TRBV9; d_gene: .; abundance: many; CDR3aa: CASSVGGAGEQFF; CDR3nt: TGTGCCAGCAGCGTAGGAGGAGCGGGCGAGCAGTTCTTC
j_gene: TRBJ1-5; v_gene: TRBV2; d_gene: .; abundance: many; CDR3aa: CASRQDSNQPQHF; CDR3nt: TGTGCCAGCAGACAGGATAGCAATCAGCCCCAGCATTTT
j_gene: TRBJ2-2; v_gene: TRBV7-2; d_gene: .; abundance: .; CDR3aa: CASSLAGISAGELFF; CDR3nt: TGTGCCAGCAGCTTAGCAGGGATATCGGCCGGGGAGCTGTTTTTT
j_gene: TRBJ2-1; v_gene: TRBV20-1; d_gene: TRBD2; abundance: many; CDR3aa: CSARASGRLQFF; CDR3nt: TGCAGTGCTAGAGCTAGCGGAAGATTGCAGTTCTTC
j_gene: TRBJ2-5; v_gene: TRBV5-1; d_gene: .; abundance: many; CDR3aa: CASSSRARQETQYF; CDR3nt: TGCGCCAGCAGCTCCCGGGCGCGCCAAGAGACCCAGTACTTC
j_gene: TRBJ2-7; v_gene: TRBV7-2; d_gene: .; abundance: .; CDR3aa: CASSLGGLDWYEQYF; CDR3nt: TGTGCCAGCAGCCTTGGGGGGCTCGACTGGTACGAGCAGTACTTC
j_gene: TRBJ1-1; v_gene: TRBV12-3/TRBV12-4; d_gene: TRBD1; abundance: many; CDR3aa: CASRTGTAHTEAFF; CDR3nt: TGTGCCAGCAGGACCGGGACAGCCCACACTGAAGCTTTCTTT
j_gene: TRBJ2-5; v_gene: TRBV25-1; d_gene: TRBD1; abundance: many; CDR3aa: CASSNKKGQHVPGTQYF; CDR3nt: TGTGCCAGCAGTAACAAAAAGGGACAGCACGTCCCAGGGACCCAGTACTTC
j_gene: TRBJ2-1; v_gene: TRBV5-5; d_gene: .; abundance: many; CDR3aa: CASSDVLFGNEQFF; CDR3nt: TGTGCCAGCTCCGACGTGTTGTTCGGCAATGAGCAGTTCTTC
j_gene: TRBJ1-2; v_gene: TRBV6-6; d_gene: TRBD1; abundance: .; CDR3aa: CASRPGQGSYTF; CDR3nt: TGTGCCAGCAGACCGGGACAGGGAAGCTACACCTTC
j_gene: TRBJ2-5; v_gene: TRBV20-1; d_gene: .; abundance: few; CDR3aa: CSATKDSETQYF; CDR3nt: TGCAGTGCCACAAAGGACAGTGAGACCCAGTACTTC
j_gene: TRBJ1-2; v_gene: TRBV2; d_gene: .; abundance: many; CDR3aa: CASRPRTVNYGYTF; CDR3nt: TGTGCCAGCAGGCCCCGGACAGTTAACTATGGCTACACCTTC
j_gene: TRBJ2-7; v_gene: TRBV12-3/TRBV12-4; d_gene: .; abundance: many; CDR3aa: CASSPSVFYEQYF; CDR3nt: TGTGCCAGCAGCCCCTCGGTGTTCTACGAGCAGTACTTC
j_gene: TRBJ2-7; v_gene: TRBV7-9; d_gene: .; abundance: few; CDR3aa: CASSQGGTYEQYF; CDR3nt: TGTGCCAGCAGCCAAGGGGGGACCTACGAGCAGTACTTC
j_gene: TRBJ2-4; v_gene: TRBV18; d_gene: TRBD1; abundance: many; CDR3aa: CASSPATGVAKNIQYF; CDR3nt: TGTGCCAGCTCACCTGCGACAGGGGTAGCCAAAAACATTCAGTACTTC